A selection of T cell receptor beta chains follows, all from one sample in a study of blood T cell repertoires in COVID-19. Produced via immunoSEQ multiplex PCR; TCRdb's table is partial and in-frame only. The sample lists tens of thousands of clones, 82% seen once, with around 20% in the top ten. Sequences were obtained from peripheral blood. These receptors all stem from a human donor in a cohort sampled during active COVID-19. Each CDR3 is given with its conserved first and last residue. The order of the fields is V gene, clone size, J gene, D gene, CDR3 protein. D genes are given only for firm matches. Rows may omit the clone size; those that give it use once, few, many or a size class.

TRBV27	NA	TRBJ1-3	TRBD1	CASTFPGQGTSGNTIYF
TRBV5-5	once	TRBJ1-2	NA	CASSLSISQDYGYTF
TRBV29-1	NA	TRBJ2-5	TRBD2	CSVGGQRGWGETQYF
TRBV10-3	NA	TRBJ1-5	NA	CAISDIHSNQPQHF
TRBV7-8	NA	TRBJ1-3	TRBD1	CASSPTRTQGPRSGNTIYF
TRBV2	NA	TRBJ1-5	NA	CASSRARAGLQPQHF
TRBV5-1	NA	TRBJ2-7	TRBD1	CASSLGDSTYEQYF
TRBV7-8	NA	TRBJ2-2	NA	CASSPTQLASGTGELFF
TRBV11-2	once	TRBJ2-7	NA	CASSLSHGQPYEQYF
TRBV6-1	NA	TRBJ1-2	NA	CASSEGPGPNYGYTF
TRBV5-1	NA	TRBJ1-3	TRBD1	CASSWTGGSGNTIYF
TRBV7-9	NA	TRBJ1-2	NA	CASSLADRKGLGYTF
TRBV19	NA	TRBJ1-6	TRBD1	CASSFGQGHSPLHF
TRBV7-6	once	TRBJ2-7	NA	CATSGRGSYEQYF
TRBV3-1/TRBV3-2	NA	TRBJ2-6	NA	CASSPTDSGANVLTF
TRBV5-5	once	TRBJ2-3	NA	CASSPGSTDTQYF
TRBV19	few	TRBJ2-7	NA	CASSPAVSSYEQYF
TRBV7-9	NA	TRBJ1-6	TRBD1	CASSLEGTASPLHF
TRBV20-1	NA	TRBJ1-4	TRBD1	CSASAGQGDEKLFF
TRBV18	NA	TRBJ1-2	TRBD1	CASSIRRTGESGYTF
TRBV5-6	NA	TRBJ2-1	NA	CASHPELSYNEQFF
TRBV5-1	NA	TRBJ2-7	TRBD2	CASSLRASGGIEQYF
TRBV6-5	few	TRBJ2-1	TRBD2	CASRFRGGVDEQFF
TRBV5-4	NA	TRBJ2-5	NA	CASSNDQGSGETQYF
TRBV7-2	NA	TRBJ2-6	NA	CASSSDSAGANVLTF
TRBV5-4	once	TRBJ2-3	NA	CASRTGLPPDTQYF
TRBV12-5	few	TRBJ2-7	TRBD1	CASGLGTDLVYEQYF
TRBV7-9	NA	TRBJ1-1	NA	CASSSLGGPGDTEAFF
TRBV4-1	NA	TRBJ1-2	TRBD1	CASSQDLPKTGIYGYTF
TRBV18	NA	TRBJ2-7	NA	CASSPIAGMRDEQYF
TRBV5-1	NA	TRBJ2-7	TRBD1	CASSPRGQGSYEQYF
TRBV6-4	NA	TRBJ1-1	NA	CASSLGEGTEAFF
TRBV5-1	NA	TRBJ1-2	NA	CASSLEQGPHGYTF
TRBV5-4	NA	TRBJ1-5	NA	CASSPGGGQPQHF
TRBV5-4	NA	TRBJ2-1	NA	CASSSPGYNEQFF
TRBV2	NA	TRBJ2-7	NA	CASGRQTSEQYF
TRBV5-6	many	TRBJ1-2	NA	CASSPLPPRGGYTF
TRBV4-2	medium-sized	TRBJ1-2	NA	CASSQDRTHYYGYTF
TRBV4-1	NA	TRBJ1-1	NA	CASSQVAGTEAFF
TRBV6-1	NA	TRBJ1-2	NA	CASSEVVGGAYGYTF
TRBV11-2	NA	TRBJ2-1	TRBD2	CASSQRLAGVHEQFF
TRBV7-6	NA	TRBJ2-2	TRBD1	CASAPGAGGSGELFF
TRBV4-1	many	TRBJ1-2	NA	CASSQVLALRDYGYTF
TRBV2	NA	TRBJ2-7	TRBD2	CASSLRAGGLYEQYF
TRBV3-1/TRBV3-2	NA	TRBJ1-1	NA	CASSNLGATEAFF
TRBV18	NA	TRBJ1-2	NA	CASSPPGASRSEGYTF
TRBV6-6	NA	TRBJ2-1	NA	CASRFYNEQFF
TRBV4-1	few	TRBJ2-5	TRBD2	CASSQGRAGGQETQYF
TRBV14	NA	TRBJ1-2	TRBD1	CASSQAPGQGVVGYTF
TRBV5-1	NA	TRBJ2-5	TRBD1	CASSLRQGAETQYF